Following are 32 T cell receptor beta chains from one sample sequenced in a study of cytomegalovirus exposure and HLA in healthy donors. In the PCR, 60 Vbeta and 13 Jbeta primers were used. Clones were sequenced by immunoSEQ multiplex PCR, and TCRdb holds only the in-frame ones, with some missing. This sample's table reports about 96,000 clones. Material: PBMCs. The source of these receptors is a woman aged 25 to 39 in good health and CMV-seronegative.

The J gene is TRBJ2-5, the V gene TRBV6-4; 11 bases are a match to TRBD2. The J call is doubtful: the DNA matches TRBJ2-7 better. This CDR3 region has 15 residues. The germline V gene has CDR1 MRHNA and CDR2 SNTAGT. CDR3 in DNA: TGTGCCAGCAGTGACTCTAGCGGGGGGGCCTACGAGCAGTACTTC. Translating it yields CASSDSSGGAYEQYF.

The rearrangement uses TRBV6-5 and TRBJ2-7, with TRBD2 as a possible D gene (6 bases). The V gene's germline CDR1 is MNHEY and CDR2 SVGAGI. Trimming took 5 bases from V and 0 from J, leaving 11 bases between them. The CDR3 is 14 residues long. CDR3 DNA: TGTGCCAGCAGTCTGGAGGAGGGCTCCTACGAGCAGTACTTC. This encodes CASSLEEGSYEQYF.

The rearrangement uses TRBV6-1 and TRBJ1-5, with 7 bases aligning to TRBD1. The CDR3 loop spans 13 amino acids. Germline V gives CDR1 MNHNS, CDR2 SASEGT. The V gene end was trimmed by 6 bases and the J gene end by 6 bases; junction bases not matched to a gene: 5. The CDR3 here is CASRFQGGQPQHF. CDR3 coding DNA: TGTGCCAGCAGATTTCAGGGGGGTCAGCCCCAGCATTTT.

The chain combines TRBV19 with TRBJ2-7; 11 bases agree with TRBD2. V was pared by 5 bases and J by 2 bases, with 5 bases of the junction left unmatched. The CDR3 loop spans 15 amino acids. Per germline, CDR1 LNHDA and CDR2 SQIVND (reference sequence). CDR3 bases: TGTGCCAGTAGTCCACTAGCGGGAGAAACCTACGAGCAGTACTTC. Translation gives CASSPLAGETYEQYF.

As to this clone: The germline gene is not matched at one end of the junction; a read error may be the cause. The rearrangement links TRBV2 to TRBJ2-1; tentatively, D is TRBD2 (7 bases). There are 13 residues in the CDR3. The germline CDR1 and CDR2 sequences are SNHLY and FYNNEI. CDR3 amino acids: CASSEGGGGGRIF. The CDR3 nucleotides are TGTGCCAGCAGTGAAGGAGGAGGGGGGGGGAGGATCTTC.

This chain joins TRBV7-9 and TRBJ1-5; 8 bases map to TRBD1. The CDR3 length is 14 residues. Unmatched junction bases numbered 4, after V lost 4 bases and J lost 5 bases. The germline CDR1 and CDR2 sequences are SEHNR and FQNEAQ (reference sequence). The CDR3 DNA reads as TGTGCCAGCAGCTCAAGACAGGGGCATCAGCCCCAGCATTTT. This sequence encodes CASSSRQGHQPQHF.

CDR3 sequence (DNA): TGCGCCAGCAGCCCAAGTCAGGTCGGCGGGAGTGCCTACAATGAGCAGTTCTTC. Its translation: CASSPSQVGGSAYNEQFF. The chain recombines TRBV4-1 with TRBJ2-1; 7 nucleotides line up with TRBD2. V gave up 4 bases and J gave up 2 bases; unmatched junction bases: 14. This CDR3 has 18 amino acids. Germline V gene sequence: CDR1 MGHRA, CDR2 YSYEKL.

In DNA form, the CDR3 reads TGCGCCAGCAGGTCTGTCAGCGGGCCCCTAGTCAACAATGAGCAGTTCTTC. Its protein product is CASRSVSGPLVNNEQFF. This sequence joins TRBV5-1 and TRBJ2-1, with D perhaps matching TRBD2 (6 bases). CDR1 SGHRS and CDR2 YFSETQ come from the germline V gene. There are 17 residues in the CDR3. With 5 bases removed from V and 5 bases from J, the gap between germline ends came to 23 bases.

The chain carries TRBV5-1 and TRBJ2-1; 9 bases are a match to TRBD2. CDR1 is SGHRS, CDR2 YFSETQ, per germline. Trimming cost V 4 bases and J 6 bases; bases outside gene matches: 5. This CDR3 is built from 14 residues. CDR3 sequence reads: CASSRLAGTNEQFF. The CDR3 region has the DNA TGCGCCAGCAGCCGGCTAGCGGGGACCAATGAGCAGTTCTTC.

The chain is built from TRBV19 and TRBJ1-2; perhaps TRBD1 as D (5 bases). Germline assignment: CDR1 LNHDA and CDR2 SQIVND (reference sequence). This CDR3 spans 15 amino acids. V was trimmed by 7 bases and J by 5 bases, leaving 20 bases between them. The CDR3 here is CASTSTAGAIYGYTF. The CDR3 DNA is TGTGCCAGTACTTCGACAGCTGGGGCTATATATGGCTACACCTTC.

The CDR3: CATSRVGTGGEQYF. In DNA, the CDR3 is TGTGCCACCAGCAGAGTAGGGACAGGAGGCGAGCAGTACTTC. This chain links TRBV15 with TRBJ2-7; the match to TRBD1 covers 8 bases. Germline CDR1 LNHNV, CDR2 YYDKDF (reference sequence). The CDR3 extends over 14 amino acids. Trimming cost V 1 base and J 6 bases; bases outside gene matches: 5.

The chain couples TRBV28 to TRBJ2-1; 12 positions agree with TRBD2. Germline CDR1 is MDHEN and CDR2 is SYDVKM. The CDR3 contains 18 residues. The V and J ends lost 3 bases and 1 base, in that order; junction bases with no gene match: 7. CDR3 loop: CASSFFLAGGLSYNEQFF. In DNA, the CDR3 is TGTGCCAGCAGTTTTTTTCTAGCGGGGGGGCTTTCCTACAATGAGCAGTTCTTC.

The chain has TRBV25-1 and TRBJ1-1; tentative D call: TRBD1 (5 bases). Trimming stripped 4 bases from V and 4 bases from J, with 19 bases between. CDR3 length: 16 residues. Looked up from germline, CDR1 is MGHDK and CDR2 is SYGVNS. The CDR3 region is CASSAWRTSEATEAFF. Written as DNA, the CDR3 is TGTGCCAGCAGTGCTTGGCGGACATCCGAGGCCACTGAAGCTTTCTTT. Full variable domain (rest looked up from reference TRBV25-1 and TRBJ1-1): EADIYQTPRYLVIGTGKKITLECSQTMGHDKMYWYQQDPGMELHLIHYSYGVNSTEKGDLSSESTVSRIRTEHFPLTLESARPSHTSQYLCASSAWRTSEATEAFFGQGTRLTVV.

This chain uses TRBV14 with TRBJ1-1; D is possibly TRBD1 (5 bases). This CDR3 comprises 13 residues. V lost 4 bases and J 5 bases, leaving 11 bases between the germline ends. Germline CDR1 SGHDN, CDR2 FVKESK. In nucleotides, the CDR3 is TGTGCCAGCAGCCCCCAGGGTCGGACTGAAGCTTTCTTT. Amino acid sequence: CASSPQGRTEAFF.

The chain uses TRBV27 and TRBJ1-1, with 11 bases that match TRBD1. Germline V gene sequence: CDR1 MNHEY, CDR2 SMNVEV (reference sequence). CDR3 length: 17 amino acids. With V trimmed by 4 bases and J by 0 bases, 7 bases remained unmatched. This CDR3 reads CASSSSGTGGLNTEAFF. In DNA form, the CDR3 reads TGTGCCAGCAGTTCGTCCGGGACAGGGGGTTTGAACACTGAAGCTTTCTTT.

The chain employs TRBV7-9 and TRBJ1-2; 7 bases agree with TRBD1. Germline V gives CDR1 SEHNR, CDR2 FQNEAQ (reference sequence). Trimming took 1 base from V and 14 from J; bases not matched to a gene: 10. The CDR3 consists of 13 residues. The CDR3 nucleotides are TGTGCCAGCAGCTTAGTTACGAGACAGGGCTGTACCTTC. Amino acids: CASSLVTRQGCTF.

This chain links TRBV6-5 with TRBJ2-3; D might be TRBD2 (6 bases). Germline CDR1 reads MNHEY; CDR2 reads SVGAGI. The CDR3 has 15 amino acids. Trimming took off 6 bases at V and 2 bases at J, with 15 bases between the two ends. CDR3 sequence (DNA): TGTGCCAGCAGCGAGGAGGGACTTCTCACAGATACGCAGTATTTT. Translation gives CASSEEGLLTDTQYF.

The CDR3 DNA reads as TGTGCCAGCAGTTTGGGGAGCTCCTACGAGCAGTACTTC. Translating it yields CASSLGSSYEQYF. The chain has TRBV6-5 and TRBJ2-7; the D gene is possibly TRBD2 (5 bases). CDR1 is MNHEY, CDR2 SVGAGI, per germline. V shed 4 bases and J shed 0 bases, with 7 bases lying between them. The CDR3 runs to 13 residues.

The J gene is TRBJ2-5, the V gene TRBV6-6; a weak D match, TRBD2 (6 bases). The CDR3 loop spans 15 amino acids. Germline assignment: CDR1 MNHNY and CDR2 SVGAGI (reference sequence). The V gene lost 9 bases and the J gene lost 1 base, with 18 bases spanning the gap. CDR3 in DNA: TGTGCCAGTGTTCTGGGGCTAGCGACCCAAGAGACCCAGTACTTC. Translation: CASVLGLATQETQYF.

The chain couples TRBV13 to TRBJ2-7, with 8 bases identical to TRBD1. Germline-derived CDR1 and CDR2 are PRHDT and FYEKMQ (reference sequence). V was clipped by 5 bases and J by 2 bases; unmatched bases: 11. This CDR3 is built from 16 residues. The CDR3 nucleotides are TGTGCCAGCAGCGGCCCCGGGACAGGCGCTACCTACGAGCAGTACTTC. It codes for CASSGPGTGATYEQYF.

CDR3 region: CASRTFGTGYGYTF. CDR3 coding DNA: TGTGCCAGCAGGACTTTCGGGACAGGGTATGGCTACACCTTC. The V call is TRBV11-2, the J call TRBJ1-2, with 9 bases matching TRBD1. Germline V gene lookup returns CDR1 SGHAT and CDR2 FQNNGV. Losses at the gene ends were 6 bases for V and 5 bases for J; bases not matched to a gene: 7. This CDR3 is built from 14 residues.

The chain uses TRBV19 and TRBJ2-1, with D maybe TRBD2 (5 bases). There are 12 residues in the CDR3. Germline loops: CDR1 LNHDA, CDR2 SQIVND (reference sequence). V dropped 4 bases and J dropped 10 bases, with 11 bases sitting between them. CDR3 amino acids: CASSSGRWEQFF. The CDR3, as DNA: TGTGCCAGTAGTAGCGGGCGTTGGGAGCAGTTCTTC.

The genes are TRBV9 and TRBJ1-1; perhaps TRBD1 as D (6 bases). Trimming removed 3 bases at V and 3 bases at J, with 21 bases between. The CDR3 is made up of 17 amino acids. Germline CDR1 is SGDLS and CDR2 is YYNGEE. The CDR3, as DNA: TGTGCCAGCAGCGCGGAGTTGGGGGCGCGGGTCCACACTGAAGCTTTCTTT. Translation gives CASSAELGARVHTEAFF.

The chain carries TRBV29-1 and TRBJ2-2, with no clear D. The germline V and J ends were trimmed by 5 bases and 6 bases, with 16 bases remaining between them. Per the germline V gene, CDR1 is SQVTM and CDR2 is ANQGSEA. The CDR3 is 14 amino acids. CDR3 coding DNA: TGCAGCGTTTCCCCCCCAGGTCAGCCCGGGGAGCTGTTTTTT. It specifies CSVSPPGQPGELFF.

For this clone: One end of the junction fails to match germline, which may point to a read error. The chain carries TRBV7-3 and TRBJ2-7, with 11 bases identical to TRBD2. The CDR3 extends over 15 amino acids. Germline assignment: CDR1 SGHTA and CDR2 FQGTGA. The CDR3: CANSPQTSGVWEQYF. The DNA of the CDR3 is TGTGCCAACAGCCCACAGACTAGCGGGGTGTGGGAGCAGTACTTC.

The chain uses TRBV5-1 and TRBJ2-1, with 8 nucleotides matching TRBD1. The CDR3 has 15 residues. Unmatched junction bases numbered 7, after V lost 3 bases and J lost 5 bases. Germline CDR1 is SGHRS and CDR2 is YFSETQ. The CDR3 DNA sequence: TGCGCCAGCAGCTACGGACAGGGAAGCCACAATGAGCAGTTCTTC. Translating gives CASSYGQGSHNEQFF.

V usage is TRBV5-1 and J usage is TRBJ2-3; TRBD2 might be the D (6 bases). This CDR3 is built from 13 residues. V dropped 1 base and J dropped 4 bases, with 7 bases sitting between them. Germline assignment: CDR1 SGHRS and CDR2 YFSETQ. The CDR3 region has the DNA TGCGCCAGCAGCTTGACTAGCCCAGATACGCAGTATTTT. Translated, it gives CASSLTSPDTQYF.

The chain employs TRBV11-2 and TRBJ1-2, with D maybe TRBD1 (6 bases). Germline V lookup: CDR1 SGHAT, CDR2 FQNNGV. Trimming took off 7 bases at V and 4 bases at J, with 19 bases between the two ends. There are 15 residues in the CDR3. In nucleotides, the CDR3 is TGTGCCAGCACCACTCCAGGGGACGGTTCCTATGGCTACACCTTC. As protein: CASTTPGDGSYGYTF.

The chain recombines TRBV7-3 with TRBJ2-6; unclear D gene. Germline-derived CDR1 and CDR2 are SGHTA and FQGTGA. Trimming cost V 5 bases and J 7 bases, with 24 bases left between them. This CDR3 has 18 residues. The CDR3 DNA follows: TGTGCCAGCAGCCAAATGGCAGGAAATTCTCCTGTAGCCAACGTCCTGACTTTC. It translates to CASSQMAGNSPVANVLTF.

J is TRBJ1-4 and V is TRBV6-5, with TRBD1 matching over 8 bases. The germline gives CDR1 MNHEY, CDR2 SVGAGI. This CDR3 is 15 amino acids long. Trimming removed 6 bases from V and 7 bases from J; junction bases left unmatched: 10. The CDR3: CASSRNAGGGEKLFF. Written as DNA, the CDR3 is TGTGCCAGCAGCCGGAACGCAGGGGGCGGTGAAAAACTGTTTTTT.

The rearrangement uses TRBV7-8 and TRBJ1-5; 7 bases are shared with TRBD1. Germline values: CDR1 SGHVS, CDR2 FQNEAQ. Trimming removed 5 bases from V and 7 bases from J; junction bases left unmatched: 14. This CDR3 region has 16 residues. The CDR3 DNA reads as TGTGCCAGCAGCCCCAGGACAGGCCGGTACCGGCAGCCCCAGCATTTT. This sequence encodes CASSPRTGRYRQPQHF.

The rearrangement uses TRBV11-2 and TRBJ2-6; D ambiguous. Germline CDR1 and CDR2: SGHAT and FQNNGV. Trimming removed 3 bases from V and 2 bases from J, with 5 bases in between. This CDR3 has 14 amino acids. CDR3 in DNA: TGTGCCAGCAGCTTGAGCACTGGGGCCAACGTCCTGACTTTC. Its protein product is CASSLSTGANVLTF.